This is a list of T cell receptor beta chains from one sample in a study of blood T cell repertoires in COVID-19. The data were produced by immunoSEQ multiplex PCR, yet TCRdb's version contains in-frame clones alone and is incomplete. This sample yields fewer than 350,000 clones, of which 85% are seen a single time; over 1.5% belongs to the top ten. Sequenced material: PBMCs or T cells enriched from blood (not recorded which). Receptors originate from a young woman who had been exposed to COVID-19. Both conserved end residues are part of each CDR3. D genes are given only for firm matches. Part of the rows lack a size; the others show once, few, many or a class for expanded clones.

NA TRBJ2-7 TRBV7-9 NA CASSLYDSTYEQYF TGTGCCAGCAGCTTATACGACAGCACCTACGAGCAGTACTTC
TRBD2 TRBJ2-1 TRBV19 NA CASSSREGSNEQFF TGTGCCAGTAGTAGTCGGGAGGGTAGCAATGAGCAGTTCTTC
TRBD1 TRBJ1-4 TRBV19 NA CASSIRQGRTTNEKLFF TGTGCCAGTAGTATACGACAGGGGCGAACAACTAATGAAAAACTGTTTTTT
TRBD1 TRBJ1-4 TRBV13 NA CASSERTGVNEKLFF TGTGCCAGCAGCGAAAGGACAGGGGTTAATGAAAAACTGTTTTTT
NA TRBJ1-1 TRBV10-2 NA CASSEYYMNTEAFF TGCGCCAGCAGTGAGTATTACATGAACACTGAAGCTTTCTTT
TRBD2 TRBJ2-1 TRBV19 NA CASSPDTGGRQFF TGTGCCAGTAGTCCAGACACGGGGGGGAGGCAGTTCTTC
TRBD1 TRBJ1-1 TRBV5-4 NA CASIRTGRETEAFF TGTGCCAGCATCCGGACAGGACGGGAAACTGAAGCTTTCTTT
TRBD2 TRBJ2-7 TRBV28 NA CASNPPRTSGGEQYF TGTGCCAGCAATCCTCCCAGAACTAGCGGAGGAGAGCAGTACTTC
TRBD1 TRBJ1-6 TRBV5-3 NA CARSLGPRDSKSYNSPLHF TGTGCCAGAAGCTTGGGTCCTCGGGACAGCAAATCCTATAATTCACCCCTCCACTTT
TRBD1 TRBJ2-3 TRBV5-5 few CASTESGGRTDTQYF TGTGCCAGCACTGAGTCAGGGGGCAGGACAGATACGCAGTATTTT
TRBD1 TRBJ1-2 TRBV25-1 NA CASSGGQGTNGYTF TGTGCCAGCAGTGGAGGACAGGGTACTAATGGCTACACCTTC
TRBD1 TRBJ2-7 TRBV28 NA CASSPGQYSSYEQYF TGTGCCAGCAGTCCGGGACAGTATAGCTCCTACGAGCAGTACTTC
TRBD1 TRBJ1-6 TRBV7-2 NA CASSSTGEVSPLHF TGTGCCAGCAGCTCTACAGGGGAGGTCTCACCCCTCCACTTT
NA TRBJ1-2 TRBV28 NA CASSLLPGGYTF TGTGCCAGCAGCCTACTCCCCGGGGGCTACACCTTC
TRBD1 TRBJ1-2 TRBV28 NA CASTHRGGGYTF TGTGCCAGCACCCACAGGGGAGGTGGCTACACCTTC
NA TRBJ1-3 TRBV28 NA CASSYRVIRNTIYF TGTGCCAGCAGTTACAGGGTCATCAGAAACACCATATATTTT
TRBD2 TRBJ2-5 TRBV4-1 NA CASSLGLVGETQYF TGCGCCAGCAGCCTAGGACTAGTGGGTGAGACCCAGTACTTC
NA TRBJ1-1 TRBV19 NA CASSLGQPEAFF TGTGCCAGTAGTCTAGGACAGCCTGAAGCTTTCTTT
NA TRBJ2-3 TRBV6-5 NA CASRSQGRSTDTQYF TGTGCCAGCAGGTCCCAGGGTAGAAGCACAGATACGCAGTATTTT
NA TRBJ2-7 TRBV6-9 once CASSSISYEQYF TGTGCCAGCAGTTCCATCTCCTACGAGCAGTACTTC
TRBD1 TRBJ2-2 TRBV5-1 NA CASSDTGTGNTGELFF TGCGCCAGCAGCGACACCGGGACAGGGAACACCGGGGAGCTGTTTTTT